This T cell receptor (beta chain) was obtained from a study of T cell repertoires in cytomegalovirus infection. About the research overall: Public TCR beta signatures provided an indication of both CMV infection and a matching HLA type. Study results and caveats: HLA-C-restricted CMV clonotypes gave the most frequent clonotype in two of eight donors. Cumulative frequency of public TCR beta families picked out carriers of CMV plus the relevant HLA.

Germline V CDR1 and CDR2: SGHRS, YFSETQ. The CDR3 runs 14 residues. The V end lost 4 bases, the J end lost 7 bases, and 17 bases lay between the germline ends. TCRdb re-called the reads with MiXCR, one entry per CDR3 protein. Of fewer than 1,000,000 distinct CDR3 sequences detected, 31% appear once; the ten largest clones hold about an eighth. For this clonotype: Antigen: not known.

The sequenced sample was cultured CD8+ T cells from PBMCs, obtained from culture after CMV antigen stimulation. The chain combines TRBV5-1 with TRBJ1-1; TRBD1 might be the D (5 bases). The sequence derives from a human donor in good health (CMV status not recorded). Some clones in this sample may be carry-over from other donors' samples. The CDR3 DNA reads as TGCGCCAGCAGCGCCGGAAATCTCGGGGGTGAAGCTTTCTTT. The encoded protein is CASSAGNLGGEAFF.